This is a list of T cell receptor beta chains from one sample in a study of T cells in Graves' hyperthyroidism and ophthalmopathy. Each CDR3 protein gets one entry after TCRdb re-called the multiplex PCR reads with MiXCR. The sample has over 250,000 distinct CDR3 sequences, over 20% seen once; the top ten hold around 65%. The sample consisted of blood. The receptor source for this set is a man younger than 45 with Graves' ophthalmopathy. Both conserved end residues are part of each CDR3. The D gene is left open where the match is weak. Rows give clone size only sometimes, using once, few, many, or a class for an expanded clone.

>few|TRBJ2-1|NA|TRBV12-5
CASGRPGYNEQFF
TGTGCTAGTGGTCGTCCCGGCTACAATGAGCAGTTCTTC
>few|TRBJ2-3|TRBD1|TRBV12-3/TRBV12-4
CASSARGQDTDTQYF
TGTGCCAGCAGCGCAAGGGGACAGGACACAGATACGCAGTATTTT
>NA|TRBJ2-3|NA|TRBV7-6
CASSLGVARVTSTDTQYF
TGTGCCAGCAGCTTAGGGGTAGCGAGAGTCACATCCACAGATACGCAGTATTTT
>few|TRBJ1-2|TRBD1|TRBV7-9
CASSFYTGAPMSYTF
TGTGCCAGCAGCTTTTACACAGGGGCTCCGATGAGCTACACCTTC
>NA|TRBJ2-3|NA|TRBV6-4
CASSDLLDEASTDTQYF
TGTGCCAGCAGTGACTTATTGGATGAGGCTAGCACAGATACGCAGTATTTT
>NA|TRBJ2-7|NA|TRBV30
CAHGSGITSGEQYF
TGTGCCCACGGGAGTGGGATTACGAGCGGTGAGCAGTACTTC
>once|TRBJ1-1|TRBD1|TRBV18
CASSPPTGLLGAFF
TGTGCCAGCTCACCACCGACAGGGTTGCTAGGAGCTTTCTTT
>few|TRBJ2-5|NA|TRBV20-1
CSATGTGHRETQYF
TGCAGTGCTACCGGGACGGGACATCGGGAGACCCAGTACTTC
>NA|TRBJ1-1|TRBD1|TRBV3-1
CASTDRGTEAFF
TGTGCCAGCACCGACAGGGGGACTGAAGCTTTCTTT
>many|TRBJ2-2|NA|TRBV11-2
CASSTMSTGELFF
TGTGCCAGCAGCACTATGAGCACCGGGGAGCTGTTTTTT
>NA|TRBJ2-1|NA|TRBV2
CASSPSQYNEQFF
TGTGCCAGCAGTCCCTCCCAGTACAATGAGCAGTTCTTC
>NA|TRBJ2-7|NA|TRBV3-1
CASSQLWGTPYEQYF
TGTGCCAGCAGCCAACTGTGGGGGACTCCCTACGAGCAGTACTTC
>many|TRBJ1-1|NA|TRBV29-1
CSVVGWRGASTEAFF
TGCAGCGTTGTGGGGTGGCGGGGGGCGAGTACTGAAGCTTTCTTT
>NA|TRBJ2-1|NA|TRBV28
CASRAPYNEQFF
TGTGCCAGCAGGGCTCCCTACAATGAGCAGTTCTTC
>few|TRBJ2-7|NA|TRBV20-1
CSARDSESLYEQYF
TGCAGTGCTAGAGACTCGGAGAGCCTTTACGAGCAGTACTTC
>many|TRBJ2-3|NA|TRBV20-1
CSARELTSDTQYF
TGCAGTGCTAGAGAATTAACTTCAGATACGCAGTATTTT
>NA|TRBJ1-1|NA|TRBV10-1
CASNLPDKNTEAFF
TGCGCCAGTAACCTCCCGGACAAGAACACTGAAGCTTTCTTT
>NA|TRBJ1-6|NA|TRBV5-1
CASSLLAGSPLHF
TGCGCCAGCAGCTTGCTCGCGGGCTCACCCCTCCACTTT
>NA|TRBJ1-2|TRBD1|TRBV28
CASRLTTGAYGYTF
TGTGCCAGCAGGTTAACGACAGGGGCCTATGGCTACACCTTC
>few|TRBJ1-1|NA|TRBV30
CACSSFGNTEAFF
TGTGCCTGCTCGTCGTTCGGGAACACTGAAGCTTTCTTT
>many|TRBJ2-1|TRBD2|TRBV12-3/TRBV12-4
CASSLATSASSYNEQFF
TGTGCCAGCAGTTTGGCGACTAGCGCGAGCTCCTACAATGAGCAGTTCTTC
>NA|TRBJ1-1|TRBD1|TRBV11-2
CASSLGTGSFLAFF
TGTGCCAGCAGCTTAGGGACAGGGTCGTTTCTCGCTTTCTTT
>many|TRBJ2-1|TRBD2|TRBV3-1
CASSTLAGAVEQFF
TGTGCCAGCAGCACTTTAGCGGGAGCGGTTGAGCAGTTCTTC
>many|TRBJ1-2|NA|TRBV6-1
CASSSTLGRNYGYTF
TGTGCCAGCAGTTCCACCCTCGGACGGAACTATGGCTACACCTTC
>many|TRBJ2-3|TRBD2|TRBV20-1
CSANLAGVSDTQYF
TGCAGTGCTAATTTAGCGGGAGTCTCAGATACGCAGTATTTT
>few|TRBJ2-7|NA|TRBV3-1
CANSQGSPTYEQYF
TGTGCCAACAGCCAAGGGTCCCCGACCTACGAGCAGTACTTC
>few|TRBJ2-5|TRBD2|TRBV10-2
CASSRREGISETQYF
TGCGCCAGCAGCAGGCGGGAGGGAATTTCGGAGACCCAGTACTTC
>NA|TRBJ2-3|TRBD2|TRBV20-1
CSARDQGTIKDTQYF
TGCAGTGCTAGAGATCAAGGGACTATTAAAGATACGCAGTATTTT
>NA|TRBJ1-5|NA|TRBV5-1
CASNQWRPMVSNQPQHF
TGTGCCAGCAACCAATGGCGGCCTATGGTAAGCAATCAGCCCCAGCATTTT
>NA|TRBJ1-1|NA|TRBV19
CASSGPLDTEAFF
TGTGCCAGTAGTGGACCGCTCGACACTGAAGCTTTCTTT
>once|TRBJ1-4|NA|TRBV5-1
CASSALTGRGEKLFF
TGCGCCAGCAGCGCCCTGACAGGCCGGGGGGAAAAACTGTTTTTT
>NA|TRBJ1-4|NA|TRBV15
CATSRDPARVMRGNNEKLFF
TGTGCCACCAGCAGAGATCCCGCCCGGGTCATGAGGGGGAATAATGAAAAACTGTTTTTT
>NA|TRBJ2-7|NA|TRBV6-1
CASAPDGSSYEQYF
TGTGCCAGCGCCCCGGACGGGAGCTCCTACGAGCAGTACTTC
>many|TRBJ2-1|TRBD2|TRBV7-2
CASSLDWTSGSVGEQFF
TGTGCCAGCAGCTTAGACTGGACTAGCGGGAGTGTAGGTGAGCAGTTCTTC
>NA|TRBJ1-2|TRBD1|TRBV28
CASSSGQGFDGYTF
TGTGCCAGCAGTTCGGGACAGGGCTTTGACGGCTACACCTTC
>few|TRBJ2-6|NA|TRBV28
CASRFGASGANVLTF
TGTGCCAGCAGATTTGGGGCCTCTGGGGCCAACGTCCTGACTTTC
>many|TRBJ2-7|NA|TRBV2
CASRTTGIYTYEQYF
TGTGCCAGCAGGACTACAGGGATTTACACCTACGAGCAGTACTTC
>NA|TRBJ2-1|NA|TRBV15
CATSRDRNEQFF
TGTGCCACCAGCAGAGATAGGAATGAGCAGTTCTTC
>few|TRBJ1-6|TRBD1|TRBV2
CASKPGQGFSPLHF
TGTGCCAGCAAACCGGGACAGGGATTTTCACCCCTCCACTTT